Listed below are T cell receptor beta chains from one sample, sequenced in a study of T cell changes during pregnancy in multiple sclerosis. Sequenced by immunoSEQ multiplex PCR; TCRdb stores in-frame clones only, minus some. The table lists roughly 38,000 clones, 92% of them singletons, with under 30% in the top ten. Sample: CD8+ T cells from peripheral blood mononuclear cells, taken before pregnancy. These receptors were taken from a female donor with multiple sclerosis, enrolled in a pregnancy study. CDR3s leave out the opening cysteine and the closing phenylalanine or tryptophan. D genes are given only for firm matches.

d_call v_call cdr3_aa
. TRBV13 ASSFVRETQY
. TRBV9 ASAESDTQY
TRBD1 TRBV29-1 SVEGDRGPNYGYT
. TRBV7-9 ASSLASASANTGELF
TRBD1 TRBV28 ASTWTGDQPQH
. TRBV5-1 ASRPGSGNTIY
TRBD1 TRBV19 ASSTGQGTNWNEQF
TRBD2 TRBV9 ASTAPSAGGSYNEQF
. TRBV6-5 ASSYSPGANSPLH
. TRBV28 ASSFAQGNTEAF
TRBD2 TRBV6-1 ASRSSGGSYNEQF
TRBD2 TRBV29-1 SVEGGPSTSGSTDTQY
. TRBV18 ASSRSGGVYSNQPQH
TRBD1 TRBV7-8 ASSLAGGRGNNEQY
TRBD1 TRBV5-4 ASSQTGTVDGYT
. TRBV19 ASSIASRPQETQY
TRBD1 TRBV5-1 ASNHGQEGNTEAF
TRBD1 TRBV5-1 ASSLSRDRVRDTEAF
. TRBV2 ASRLNRANTEAF
TRBD1 TRBV28 ASSLVGTGMGEQF
. TRBV4-1 ASSLSFHTGELF
. TRBV5-1 ASSLSIGGDEQY
. TRBV7-9 ASSSSGEASEVPLH
. TRBV27 ASSSYNQPQH
TRBD1 TRBV5-1 ASSISGGDTQY
. TRBV28 ASSLLSPPGEQY
TRBD2 TRBV29-1 SVRTSVSTYEQY